This is a list of T cell receptor beta chains from one sample in a study of cytomegalovirus exposure and HLA in healthy donors. Measured with immunoSEQ multiplex PCR; TCRdb has only the in-frame clones, and not every one. The sample records under 85,000 clones, roughly 78% being singletons. The sequenced material came from PBMCs. The source is a woman in her thirties in good health and CMV-seronegative. Each CDR3 is given without its conserved first and last residue.

v_gene	j_gene	CDR3aa
TRBV6-5	TRBJ2-7	ASTNAYEQY
TRBV9	TRBJ1-1	ASSVSDQNTEAF
TRBV5-4	TRBJ1-2	ASSLVGPLPLYGYT
TRBV28	TRBJ2-1	ASSSGTASYNEQF
TRBV18	TRBJ1-1	ASSADGLEAF
TRBV5-1	TRBJ2-2	ASSLISAYTGELF
TRBV4-1	TRBJ2-5	ASSQDQGSQETQY
TRBV6-1	TRBJ1-2	ASSESDNPVYGYT
TRBV6-1	TRBJ1-3	ASSIRGSGNTIY
TRBV5-1	TRBJ1-6	ASSSRSSGNSPLH
TRBV7-6	TRBJ2-3	ASSSVSDTQY
TRBV4-1	TRBJ1-5	ASSQDGWQPQH
TRBV9	TRBJ2-7	ASSVQGGYEQY
TRBV6-5	TRBJ1-4	ASSFGQGGNEKLF
TRBV2	TRBJ2-5	ASSPDRALQETQY
TRBV6-1	TRBJ2-3	ASSGLADTDTQY